These 20 T cell receptor beta chains originate from one sample sequenced in a study of shared clonotypes between healthy human individuals. Libraries were prepared by immunoSEQ multiplex PCR; TCRdb keeps only in-frame clonotypes and omits some of them. The sample contains about 1 million clones, approximately 80% of which appear only once. Specimen: memory CD4+ T cells from PBMCs. Subset denoted: CD45RA-negative fraction. Receptors originate from a young man in good health. Some clones in this sample may be carry-over from other donors' samples.

This clone was observed once. This chain links TRBV28 with TRBJ1-2, with D perhaps matching TRBD1 (6 bases). CDR1 and CDR2 (germline): MDHEN, SYDVKM. This CDR3 region has 14 residues. Trimming pared 5 bases from V and 4 bases from J, leaving 14 bases between. CDR3 loop: CASSRGQGPYGYTF. The CDR3 nucleotides are TGTGCCAGCAGTCGGGGGCAGGGGCCCTATGGCTACACCTTC.

As concerns this clone: This may be a read error: a much more frequent sequence differs by one nucleotide. The chain uses TRBV6-4 and TRBJ2-2; D tentatively reads TRBD1 or TRBD2 (6 bases each). The CDR3 is made up of 14 amino acids. The V gene's germline CDR1 is MRHNA and CDR2 SNTAGT. The CDR3 protein is CASNDSGATGELFF. The CDR3 bases are TGTGCCAGCAATGACTCGGGGGCCACCGGGGAGCTGTTTTTT.

The V call is TRBV28, the J call TRBJ1-2; D remains ambiguous. V dropped 1 base and J dropped 1 base, with 7 bases sitting between them. CDR3 length equals 14 residues. Germline V gene sequence: CDR1 MDHEN, CDR2 SYDVKM. The CDR3 DNA reads as TGTGCCAGCAGTTTATATCAGAGTAACTATGGCTACACCTTC. It yields the protein CASSLYQSNYGYTF.

The V gene is TRBV15, the J gene TRBJ2-7; D perhaps matches TRBD2 (6 bases). Trimming shortened V by 0 bases and J by 3 bases, and 6 bases separated the two germline ends. Germline CDR1 and CDR2: LNHNV and YYDKDF (reference sequence). The CDR3 has 13 amino acids. CDR3 nucleotide sequence: TGTGCCACCAGCAGAGAGCGGGACTACGAGCAGTACTTC. Protein sequence: CATSRERDYEQYF.

The rearrangement links TRBV18 to TRBJ2-5; 8 positions match TRBD2. The CDR3 length is 15 residues. Trimming removed 1 base from V and 5 bases from J; junction bases left unmatched: 6. CDR1 and CDR2 (germline): KGHSH, LQKENI. The CDR3: CASSPRSAGEETQYF. The CDR3 nucleotides are TGTGCCAGCTCACCACGCTCAGCGGGAGAGGAGACCCAGTACTTC.

The V gene is TRBV19, the J gene TRBJ2-3, with 11 bases identical to TRBD2. In germline, CDR1 is LNHDA, CDR2 SQIVND (reference sequence). The J segment lost 8 bases and the V segment lost 5 bases, leaving 12 bases of the junction unmatched. This CDR3 region has 16 residues. CDR3 sequence (DNA): TGTGCCAGTAGTGCCACTAGCGGGGGAGTCGTCGGTACGCAGTATTTT. Protein product: CASSATSGGVVGTQYF. Looking up the rest from reference TRBV19 and TRBJ2-3 gives the full variable domain: DGGITQSPKYLFRKEGQNVTLSCEQNLNHDAMYWYRQDPGQGLRLIYYSQIVNDFQKGDIAEGYSVSREKKESFPLTVTSAQKNPTAFYLCASSATSGGVVGTQYFGPGTRLTVL.

This clone was seen only a few times. V usage is TRBV25-1 and J usage is TRBJ1-2; a weak D match, TRBD1 (5 bases). The CDR3 has 14 residues. CDR1 is MGHDK and CDR2 is SYGVNS in the germline V gene. Between the trimmed V and J ends, which lost 7 bases and 8 bases, there was a span of 20 bases. CDR3 loop: CASTQRTTSGGYTF. The DNA for the CDR3 is TGTGCCAGCACCCAACGGACTACATCAGGGGGCTACACCTTC.

This clone was observed a few times. The CDR3 DNA sequence: TGCGCCAGCAGCTCCAGATCCGGGACAGTCACCTACGAGCAGTACTTC. Its protein product is CASSSRSGTVTYEQYF. The V and J genes are TRBV5-1 and TRBJ2-7; 7 bases are a match to TRBD1. Germline V gives CDR1 SGHRS, CDR2 YFSETQ. The CDR3 loop spans 16 amino acids. V dropped 3 bases and J dropped 2; count of bases not matched to a gene: 11.

The chain employs TRBV11-2 and TRBJ1-1, with D possibly TRBD1 on 6 matching bases. V was pared by 5 bases and J by 1 base, with 11 bases between. This CDR3 is 14 amino acids long. The V gene's germline CDR1 is SGHAT and CDR2 FQNNGV. CDR3 sequence: CASSADRTNTEAFF. As DNA, the CDR3 is TGTGCCAGCAGCGCCGACAGGACGAACACTGAAGCTTTCTTT.

The gene calls are TRBV2 and TRBJ1-4; D ambiguous. V lost 6 bases, J lost 7 bases, and 6 bases lay in between. The CDR3 covers 11 residues. Germline lookup yields CDR1 SNHLY and CDR2 FYNNEI. The DNA for the CDR3 is TGTGCCAGCAGCCCGTTTGAAAAACTGTTTTTT. The encoded protein is CASSPFEKLFF.

This clone was recorded a few times. The chain joins TRBV7-9 to TRBJ1-1; TRBD1 matches 7 bases. The CDR3 totals 15 residues. Germline V gene data show CDR1 as SEHNR and CDR2 as FQNEAQ (reference sequence). J gave up 5 bases and V 8 bases, and 14 bases lay outside the gene matches. The CDR3 region is CASLNPGGRGTEAFF. Here the CDR3 DNA reads TGTGCCAGCCTCAACCCAGGGGGGCGAGGAACTGAAGCTTTCTTT.

This sequence joins TRBV5-1 and TRBJ2-5; 12 bases are shared with TRBD2. With V trimmed by 7 bases and J by 4 bases, 8 bases remained unmatched. Germline V gene sequence: CDR1 SGHRS, CDR2 YFSETQ. The CDR3 contains 15 residues. The CDR3 nucleotides read TGCGCCAGCCGACTAGCGGGAGTTCAGGGAGAGACCCAGTACTTC. Amino acids: CASRLAGVQGETQYF.

This clone was seen only once. V usage is TRBV5-1 and J usage is TRBJ2-5; D possibly matches TRBD1 or TRBD2 (5 bases each). V dropped 4 bases and J dropped 2 bases, with 12 bases sitting between them. This CDR3 spans 14 amino acids. The germline gives CDR1 SGHRS, CDR2 YFSETQ. The DNA for the CDR3 is TGCGCCAGCAGCCCGTCGGGACGGCAAGAGACCCAGTACTTC. Translating gives CASSPSGRQETQYF. Using reference TRBV5-1 and TRBJ2-5 for the parts outside the CDR3, the full variable domain is KAGVTQTPRYLIKTRGQQVTLSCSPISGHRSVSWYQQTPGQGLQFLFEYFSETQRNKGNFPGRFSGRQFSNSRSEMNVSTLELGDSALYLCASSPSGRQETQYFGPGTRLLVL.

The CDR3 nucleotides read TGTGCCAGCAGCTTGGCGGTAGGGGATGAGACCCAGTACTTC. As protein: CASSLAVGDETQYF. The rearrangement uses TRBV5-4 and TRBJ2-5; D perhaps matches TRBD1 (5 bases). Germline assignment: CDR1 SGHNT and CDR2 YYREEE (reference sequence). The CDR3 has 14 amino acids. The V and J ends lost 0 bases and 5 bases respectively, with 11 bases between them.

The rearrangement links TRBV14 to TRBJ2-5; 9 positions match TRBD2. This CDR3 spans 16 amino acids. The germline V gene encodes CDR1 SGHDN and CDR2 FVKESK. Unmatched junction bases numbered 5, after V lost 1 base and J lost 2 bases. In DNA, the CDR3 is TGTGCCAGCAGCCAAGGACTAGCGGCGACTCAAGAGACCCAGTACTTC. Its translation is CASSQGLAATQETQYF.

The rearrangement joins TRBV5-6 to TRBJ1-2, with a weak D call TRBD1 (5 bases). Trimming took 0 bases from V and 3 from J, leaving 9 bases between them. This CDR3 spans 14 amino acids. Germline values: CDR1 SGHDT, CDR2 YYEEEE. Here the CDR3 reads CASSLGQNYYGYTF. In nucleotides, the CDR3 is TGTGCCAGCAGCTTGGGACAGAACTACTATGGCTACACCTTC.

This clone has only one observation. The V gene is TRBV19, the J gene TRBJ1-1; no firm D call. Trimming stripped 7 bases from V and 0 bases from J, with 18 bases between. This CDR3 comprises 16 residues. Germline CDR1 is LNHDA and CDR2 is SQIVND (reference sequence). The CDR3 is CASIPPDGYMNTEAFF. Here the CDR3 DNA reads TGTGCCAGTATCCCCCCGGACGGCTACATGAACACTGAAGCTTTCTTT.

The CDR3 sequence: CASSTSTGTGGSGYTF. As DNA, the CDR3 is TGTGCCAGCAGCACGAGCACCGGGACAGGGGGCTCTGGCTACACCTTC. The chain combines TRBV9 with TRBJ1-2, with 12 bases lining up with TRBD1. CDR3 length: 16 residues. V was pared by 4 bases and J by 7 bases, with 11 bases of the junction left unmatched. Per the germline V gene, CDR1 is SGDLS and CDR2 is YYNGEE.

This rearrangement joins TRBV19 to TRBJ2-1; 8 bases agree with TRBD2. This CDR3 is 14 amino acids long. V lost 9 bases, J lost 4 bases, and 8 bases stayed unmatched. Germline-derived CDR1 and CDR2 are LNHDA and SQIVND (reference sequence). CDR3 sequence reads: CASTLAAFYNEQFF. The CDR3 DNA sequence: TGTGCCAGCACACTAGCGGCGTTTTACAATGAGCAGTTCTTC.

The genes are TRBV11-2 and TRBJ2-1; D is unclear. Germline CDR1 SGHAT, CDR2 FQNNGV. Trimming shortened V by 1 base and J by 3 bases, and 7 bases separated the two germline ends. The CDR3 is made up of 14 amino acids. This CDR3 reads CASSLALGYNEQFF. DNA for the CDR3: TGTGCCAGCAGCTTAGCTTTGGGCTACAATGAGCAGTTCTTC. Supplemented by reference TRBV11-2 and TRBJ2-1, the full variable domain reads EAGVAQSPRYKIIEKRQSVAFWCNPISGHATLYWYQQILGQGPKLLIQFQNNGVVDDSQLPKDRFSAERLKGVDSTLKIQPAKLEDSAVYLCASSLALGYNEQFFGPGTRLTVL.